One and the same sample provided the 23 T cell receptor beta chains below, sequenced in a study of CD8+CD57+ T cells in acquired aplastic anemia. Template material for TCR beta VDJ and CDR3 profiling consisted of genomic DNA. Via MiXCR, TCRdb re-called the reads, giving one row per CDR3 protein. The sample has under 200,000 distinct CDR3 sequences, roughly 64% seen once. The sample was sorted CD4+, CD8+, or CD8+CD57+ T cells (not recorded which) from PBMCs. The receptors come from a human donor with severe aplastic anemia or a healthy control (not recorded which).

Many counts were recorded for this clonotype. V usage is TRBV7-2 and J usage is TRBJ1-5, with D hard to call. The CDR3 totals 14 residues. Germline V lookup: CDR1 SGHTA, CDR2 FQGNSA. Trimming removed 1 base at V and 4 bases at J, with 8 bases between. As DNA, the CDR3 is TGTGCCAGCAGCTTAGGGTTGGGGAATCAGCCCCAGCATTTT. Residues: CASSLGLGNQPQHF. Full variable domain (outside the CDR3, taken from reference TRBV7-2 and TRBJ1-5): GAGVSQSPSNKVTEKGKDVELRCDPISGHTALYWYRQSLGQGLEFLIYFQGNSAPDKSGLPSDRFSAERTGGSVSTLTIQRTQQEDSAVYLCASSLGLGNQPQHFGDGTRLSIL.

The genes are TRBV20-1 and TRBJ1-5; D is perhaps TRBD1 (5 bases). This CDR3 comprises 13 residues. The germline gives CDR1 DFQATT, CDR2 SNEGSKA (reference sequence). Trimming stripped 3 bases from V and 5 bases from J, with 11 bases between. This CDR3 reads CSARWGWDQPQHF. CDR3 bases: TGCAGTGCTAGGTGGGGGTGGGATCAGCCCCAGCATTTT.

The V call is TRBV7-2, the J call TRBJ2-7, with a possible D match to TRBD2 (6 bases). This CDR3 has 16 residues. The germline CDR1 and CDR2 sequences are SGHTA and FQGNSA. Trimming took 5 bases from V and 0 from J, leaving 17 bases between them. CDR3: CASSEPGGVSSYEQYF. CDR3 in DNA: TGTGCCAGCAGCGAACCAGGCGGGGTCAGCTCCTACGAGCAGTACTTC.

Remarks on this clonotype: One end of the junction is discordant with germline, which a read error may explain. The rearrangement joins TRBV6-5 to TRBJ2-5; D gene unclear. This CDR3 comprises 13 residues. Looked up from germline, CDR1 is MNHEY and CDR2 is SVGAGI. CDR3 loop: CASRPPSSRVQHF. The CDR3 coding sequence is TGTGCCAGCAGGCCACCATCGTCCCGGGTCCAACACTTC.

This clonotype has at least ten counts. This chain joins TRBV6-2 or TRBV6-3 and TRBJ2-7; D possibly corresponds to TRBD1 (6 bases). Germline CDR1 and CDR2: MNHEY and SVGEGT. The CDR3 totals 14 residues. The V end lost 1 base, the J end lost 5 bases, and 12 bases lay between the germline ends. The CDR3 region has the DNA TGTGCCAGCAGTTACTTTGGGGGCCCAAACGAGCAGTACTTC. It is translated as CASSYFGGPNEQYF.

The J gene is TRBJ2-7, the V gene TRBV2, with unresolved D. The CDR3 covers 12 residues. The V and J ends lost 8 bases and 9 bases respectively, with 17 bases between them. Germline loops: CDR1 SNHLY, CDR2 FYNNEI. CDR3 in amino acids: CASALNLVGQYF. CDR3 bases: TGTGCCAGCGCCCTTAACCTCGTGGGGCAGTACTTC.

CDR3 nucleotides: TGTGCCAGCAGTGTATCCCTGGGACAGGGGGCGCTTTCTCAGCCCCAGCATTTT. Its translation: CASSVSLGQGALSQPQHF. The rearrangement uses TRBV25-1 and TRBJ1-5; 12 bases line up with TRBD1. The V and J ends lost 4 bases and 6 bases, in that order; junction bases with no gene match: 13. There are 18 residues in the CDR3. Per the germline V gene, CDR1 is MGHDK and CDR2 is SYGVNS.

The chain couples TRBV7-9 to TRBJ1-1; possibly TRBD1 for D (6 bases). From germline, CDR1 is SEHNR and CDR2 FQNEAQ (reference sequence). CDR3 size: 15 residues. Trimming cost V 1 base and J 1 base, with 10 bases left between them. CDR3 in DNA: TGTGCCAGCAGCTTAGAGGGGACAAAGAACACTGAAGCTTTCTTT. It yields the protein CASSLEGTKNTEAFF. The full variable domain, rest sourced from reference TRBV7-9 and TRBJ1-1, is DTGVSQNPRHKITKRGQNVTFRCDPISEHNRLYWYRQTLGQGPEFLTYFQNEAQLEKSRLLSDRFSAERPKGSFSTLEIQRTEQGDSAMYLCASSLEGTKNTEAFFGQGTRLTVV.

The CDR3 DNA sequence: TGTGCCAGCAGTTTAAGGTGGAAGGGAGGCTACACCTTC. Translating it yields CASSLRWKGGYTF. The chain carries TRBV12-3 or TRBV12-4 and TRBJ1-2; D remains unclear. The V end lost 2 bases, the J end lost 8 bases, and 12 bases lay between the germline ends. This CDR3 has 13 amino acids.

The genes are TRBV25-1 and TRBJ2-7; no clear D. Germline CDR1 MGHDK, CDR2 SYGVNS. This CDR3 comprises 13 residues. The ends were cut back, 5 bases at V and 4 bases at J, with 12 bases in the middle. This CDR3 is CASSRSSGYEQYF. The CDR3 DNA follows: TGTGCCAGCAGTAGGTCTAGTGGGTACGAGCAGTACTTC.

This clonotype was found many times. The chain carries TRBV12-3 or TRBV12-4 and TRBJ2-2; no clear D gene. This CDR3 comprises 13 residues. Trimming removed 10 bases at V and 4 bases at J, with 13 bases between. In DNA form, the CDR3 reads TGTGCCACCCTACCTTGGGGCACCGGGGAGCTGTTTTTT. Translation gives CATLPWGTGELFF.

This clonotype showed up many times. This chain links TRBV6-2 or TRBV6-3 with TRBJ2-7; D is undetermined. Germline V gives CDR1 MNHEY, CDR2 SVGEGT. The CDR3 has 13 residues. Trimming took off 5 bases at V and 4 bases at J, with 12 bases between the two ends. The CDR3 DNA follows: TGTGCCAGCAGTGATAGGGTCGAGTACGAGCAGTACTTC. Translated: CASSDRVEYEQYF.

This clonotype has only a few counts. V gene TRBV20-1 combines with J gene TRBJ2-1; 7 positions agree with TRBD2. Trimming cost V 6 bases and J 3 bases; bases outside gene matches: 8. The CDR3 loop spans 14 amino acids. The V gene's germline CDR1 is DFQATT and CDR2 SNEGSKA (reference sequence). The CDR3 nucleotides read TGCAGTGCGAGGGTGGCGGGGGACTACAATGAGCAGTTCTTC. Its translation is CSARVAGDYNEQFF.

The chain joins TRBV20-1 to TRBJ2-7; 7 bases match TRBD2. With 3 bases clipped from V and 5 bases from J, the junction kept 10 bases outside the gene matches. The CDR3 runs to 14 residues. CDR1 is DFQATT and CDR2 is SNEGSKA in the germline V gene (reference sequence). The CDR3 DNA reads TGCAGTGCTAGGGACGGCTGGGGGGGGAACGAGCAGTACTTC. Protein sequence: CSARDGWGGNEQYF.

V usage is TRBV19 and J usage is TRBJ1-2; 7 positions agree with TRBD1. Germline CDR1 is LNHDA and CDR2 is SQIVND (reference sequence). Trimming took 5 bases from V and 8 from J; bases not matched to a gene: 8. CDR3 length: 13 amino acids. The CDR3 protein is CASSFLSTGGYTF. In DNA, the CDR3 is TGTGCCAGTAGTTTCCTTTCGACAGGGGGCTACACCTTC.

This clonotype was seen repeatedly, ten times or more. CDR3 loop: CASSRGYEQYF. As DNA, the CDR3 is TGTGCCAGCAGCCGGGGCTACGAGCAGTACTTC. The V call is TRBV12-3 or TRBV12-4, the J call TRBJ2-7; tentatively, D is TRBD2 (5 bases). The germline V and J ends were trimmed by 6 bases and 3 bases, with 6 bases remaining between them. This CDR3 comprises 11 residues.

The rearrangement joins TRBV10-3 to TRBJ1-2, with D hard to call. This CDR3 spans 15 amino acids. Germline V gene sequence: CDR1 ENHRY, CDR2 SYGVKD. V was clipped by 2 bases and J by 9 bases, with 19 bases between them. CDR3 coding DNA: TGTGCCATCAGTGAGCCGAGGGCCGAGGCTATGCGCTACACCTTC. This translates into CAISEPRAEAMRYTF.

About this clonotype: A much more abundant neighbour one base away suggests this may be a read error. The conserved final phenylalanine or tryptophan is absent from the CDR3, which likely points to a read error. This rearrangement joins TRBV9 to TRBJ1-6, with D tentatively TRBD1 (5 bases). The V end was cut by 3 bases, the J end by 8 bases, with 18 bases between. This CDR3 contains 16 residues. Germline V gene sequence: CDR1 SGDLS, CDR2 YYNGEE. In DNA, the CDR3 is TGTGCCAGCAGCGGTGAATACAGGCCCATAGATTCACCCCTCCACCTT. Translating gives CASSGEYRPIDSPLHL.

A single count supports this clonotype. This chain uses TRBV6-1 with TRBJ2-7; 7 positions match TRBD1. Germline V gene sequence: CDR1 MNHNS, CDR2 SASEGT. The CDR3 loop spans 14 amino acids. V gave up 4 bases and J gave up 4 bases; unmatched junction bases: 7. CDR3 DNA: TGTGCCAGCAGTGGAACAGGGGCTTCTTACGAGCAGTACTTC. It specifies CASSGTGASYEQYF.

The chain uses TRBV7-9 and TRBJ1-2; D uncertain. The CDR3 contains 13 residues. From germline, CDR1 is SEHNR and CDR2 FQNEAQ (reference sequence). Trimming removed 7 bases at V and 1 base at J, with 10 bases between. The CDR3 DNA reads TGTGCCAGCACCCGGGAGGATAACTATGGCTACACCTTC. Translation gives CASTREDNYGYTF.

The table lists this clonotype with many counts. The chain links TRBV4-3 to TRBJ2-1, with 8 nucleotides matching TRBD1. Germline lookup yields CDR1 LGHNA and CDR2 YSLEER. The ends lost 0 bases at V and 0 bases at J; junction bases unmatched: 1. The CDR3 is made up of 16 amino acids. The CDR3, as DNA: TGCGCCAGCAGCCAAGAGGACAGGGACTCCTACAATGAGCAGTTCTTC. Amino acids: CASSQEDRDSYNEQFF.

The chain carries TRBV19 and TRBJ1-6, with D hard to call. The CDR3 contains 15 residues. With 4 bases removed from V and 7 bases from J, the gap between germline ends came to 14 bases. The V gene's germline CDR1 is LNHDA and CDR2 SQIVND (reference sequence). The CDR3 DNA reads as TGTGCCAGTAGTAAGGGTCCAGGCACCAATTCACCCCTCCACTTT. It codes for CASSKGPGTNSPLHF.

This clonotype was seen repeatedly, ten times or more. This may arise from a read error, as a much more abundant clone is one base away. The rearrangement uses TRBV7-6 and TRBJ2-1; D may be TRBD2 (5 bases). Per the germline V gene, CDR1 is SGHVS and CDR2 is FNYEAQ. The CDR3 extends over 14 amino acids. CDR3 bases: TGTGCCAGCAGCTTAGGCCTAGCAAGCAATGAGCAGCTCTTC. It translates to CASSLGLASNEQLF. Based on the CDR3 plus reference TRBV7-6 and TRBJ2-1, the full variable domain is GAGVSQSPRYKVTKRGQDVALRCDPISGHVSLYWYRQALGQGPEFLTYFNYEAQQDKSGLPNDRFSAERPEGSISTLTIQRTEQRDSAMYRCASSLGLASNEQLFGPGTRLTVL.